The 20 T cell receptor beta chains below come from one sample, sequenced in a study of cytomegalovirus exposure and HLA in healthy donors. Primers: 60 Vbeta forward and 13 Jbeta reverse. Clones were read by immunoSEQ multiplex PCR, and TCRdb kept only the in-frame ones, dropping some. This repertoire shows some 79,000 clones, around three fifths found once; its top ten account for 15%. Input material: PBMCs. All receptors come from a woman aged 40 to 55 in good health and CMV-seropositive.

The chain carries TRBV11-2 and TRBJ2-5; 8 nucleotides agree with TRBD1. Per germline, CDR1 SGHAT and CDR2 FQNNGV. V was clipped by 7 bases and J by 4 bases; unmatched bases: 5. The CDR3 is 13 residues long. The CDR3 reads CASTRGQGETQYF. For the CDR3, the DNA is TGTGCCAGCACCCGAGGACAGGGAGAGACCCAGTACTTC.

The V and J genes are TRBV6-5 and TRBJ2-7, with D unclear. This CDR3 is 15 amino acids long. Deletions cut 5 bases from V and 0 bases from J, with 14 bases between. The V gene's germline CDR1 is MNHEY and CDR2 SVGAGI. The CDR3 DNA follows: TGTGCCAGCAGTCGCGCCACCCTGAGCTCCTACGAGCAGTACTTC. Protein sequence: CASSRATLSSYEQYF.

J is TRBJ2-5 and V is TRBV5-1; 11 bases agree with TRBD2. The V segment lost 4 bases and the J segment 3 bases; nucleotides outside the gene matches: 2. The CDR3 contains 14 residues. Germline assignment: CDR1 SGHRS and CDR2 YFSETQ. CDR3 in amino acids: CASSPGLAEETQYF. As DNA, the CDR3 is TGCGCCAGCAGCCCGGGACTAGCGGAAGAGACCCAGTACTTC. Full variable domain (outside the CDR3, taken from reference TRBV5-1 and TRBJ2-5): KAGVTQTPRYLIKTRGQQVTLSCSPISGHRSVSWYQQTPGQGLQFLFEYFSETQRNKGNFPGRFSGRQFSNSRSEMNVSTLELGDSALYLCASSPGLAEETQYFGPGTRLLVL.

The chain employs TRBV29-1 and TRBJ2-1, with 8 bases identical to TRBD1. This CDR3 comprises 14 residues. With 4 bases clipped from V and 6 bases from J, the junction kept 8 bases outside the gene matches. Germline CDR1 is SQVTM and CDR2 is ANQGSEA. CDR3 in amino acids: CSVAKRDRSNEQFF. The DNA of the CDR3 is TGCAGCGTTGCAAAACGGGACAGGTCCAATGAGCAGTTCTTC.

The chain uses TRBV5-4 and TRBJ1-1, with a weak D call TRBD1 (6 bases). V was shortened by 2 bases and J by 2 bases, with 16 bases between the two germline ends. Per germline, CDR1 SGHNT and CDR2 YYREEE (reference sequence). The CDR3 runs to 16 residues. CDR3 region: CASSFIDRFSNTEAFF. The CDR3 nucleotides read TGTGCCAGCAGCTTTATTGACAGGTTTTCAAACACTGAAGCTTTCTTT.

This clone was picked up one time. This chain links TRBV7-9 with TRBJ1-3; perhaps TRBD1 as D (5 bases). The CDR3 length is 13 residues. Germline values: CDR1 SEHNR, CDR2 FQNEAQ (reference sequence). The ends were cut back, 1 base at V and 8 bases at J, with 9 bases in the middle. The CDR3 DNA reads TGTGCCAGCAGCTTAGATTCGGGGGACACCATATATTTT. Translating gives CASSLDSGDTIYF. Variable domain in full (rest from reference TRBV7-9 and TRBJ1-3): DTGVSQNPRHKITKRGQNVTFRCDPISEHNRLYWYRQTLGQGPEFLTYFQNEAQLEKSRLLSDRFSAERPKGSFSTLEIQRTEQGDSAMYLCASSLDSGDTIYFGEGSWLTVV.

This chain links TRBV28 with TRBJ2-3; perhaps TRBD2 as D (6 bases). CDR3 length: 17 residues. V was clipped by 5 bases and J by 4 bases, with 22 bases between them. Germline values: CDR1 MDHEN, CDR2 SYDVKM. In DNA form, the CDR3 reads TGTGCCAGCAGTCTTGAAGGGACTCCGACACACTCAGATACGCAGTATTTT. Residues: CASSLEGTPTHSDTQYF.

The gene calls are TRBV13 and TRBJ1-1; a weak D match, TRBD1 (5 bases). Trimming removed 5 bases from V and 0 bases from J, with 16 bases in between. Germline CDR1 reads PRHDT; CDR2 reads FYEKMQ (reference sequence). The CDR3 covers 16 residues. The DNA of the CDR3 is TGTGCCAGCAGCCTTGGGGGGGGTCGGCTGAACACTGAAGCTTTCTTT. Translation: CASSLGGGRLNTEAFF. The whole variable domain, filled in from reference TRBV13 and TRBJ1-1, reads AAGVIQSPRHLIKEKRETATLKCYPIPRHDTVYWYQQGPGQDPQFLISFYEKMQSDKGSIPDRFSAQQFSDYHSELNMSSLELGDSALYFCASSLGGGRLNTEAFFGQGTRLTVV.

J is TRBJ2-2 and V is TRBV9, with D unresolved. Germline-derived CDR1 and CDR2 are SGDLS and YYNGEE. This CDR3 has 15 amino acids. V shed 0 bases and J shed 0 bases, with 6 bases lying between them. CDR3 DNA: TGTGCCAGCAGCGTAGCACTCCCGAACACCGGGGAGCTGTTTTTT. This gives the protein CASSVALPNTGELFF.

The gene calls are TRBV6-6 and TRBJ2-3; possible D gene TRBD2, 5 bases. V shed 7 bases and J shed 1 base, with 12 bases lying between them. Germline values: CDR1 MNHNY, CDR2 SVGAGI (reference sequence). This CDR3 contains 14 residues. This CDR3 is CASTGLAGTDTQYF. The CDR3 DNA follows: TGTGCCAGCACCGGACTCGCCGGCACAGATACGCAGTATTTT.

The chain is built from TRBV11-1 and TRBJ2-1; D uncertain. CDR3 size: 14 residues. Germline V CDR1 and CDR2: SGHAT, FQDESV (reference sequence). Trimming removed 1 base from V and 5 bases from J, with 9 bases in between. The CDR3: CASSLVRGNNEQFF. The DNA for the CDR3 is TGTGCCAGCAGCTTAGTCCGCGGAAACAATGAGCAGTTCTTC.

The chain combines TRBV28 with TRBJ2-1, with 10 positions matching TRBD2. CDR1 MDHEN and CDR2 SYDVKM come from the germline V gene. The ends lost 7 bases at V and 10 bases at J; junction bases unmatched: 7. The CDR3 has 13 amino acids. CDR3 bases: TGTGCCAGCACCAGCGGGAGGGCTCGAGAGCAGTTCTTC. Its translation: CASTSGRAREQFF. The full variable domain, completed using reference TRBV28 and TRBJ2-1, is DVKVTQSSRYLVKRTGEKVFLECVQDMDHENMFWYRQDPGLGLRLIYFSYDVKMKEKGDIPEGYSVSREKKERFSLILESASTNQTSMYLCASTSGRAREQFFGPGTRLTVL.

The chain couples TRBV29-1 to TRBJ1-2; D unresolved. Germline CDR1 reads SQVTM; CDR2 reads ANQGSEA. Trimming took off 3 bases at V and 6 bases at J, with 14 bases between the two ends. The CDR3 runs to 13 residues. This CDR3 reads CSVDSQSSDGYTF. DNA of the CDR3: TGCAGCGTTGACAGTCAGTCCTCCGATGGCTACACCTTC.

This clone was recorded a few times. The V gene is TRBV28, the J gene TRBJ1-1; TRBD1 might be the D (6 bases). This CDR3 has 15 amino acids. The V gene's germline CDR1 is MDHEN and CDR2 SYDVKM. Trimming removed 1 base at V and 2 bases at J, with 11 bases between. The chain's CDR3 is CASSLSGGINTEAFF. CDR3 DNA sequence: TGTGCCAGCAGTTTATCTGGGGGCATCAACACTGAAGCTTTCTTT.

This clone showed up just a few times. The chain carries TRBV6-1 and TRBJ2-5; TRBD2 aligns across 11 bases. The J call may be wrong; the DNA end is better matched by TRBJ2-7. This CDR3 comprises 13 residues. Germline CDR1 MNHNS, CDR2 SASEGT. CDR3 protein: CASLAGGAYEQYF. The CDR3 DNA reads as TGTGCCAGTCTAGCGGGAGGAGCCTACGAGCAGTACTTC.

The genes are TRBV21-1 and TRBJ2-7; the D call TRBD2 from the table was never checked on the DNA. TRBV21-1 is listed as a pseudogene. The CDR3 loop spans 15 amino acids. The CDR3 DNA reads as TGTGCCAGCAGCAAAGTAAGCGGGAGAGGGGGCGAGCAGTACTTC. This encodes CASSKVSGRGGEQYF.

The V and J genes are TRBV4-1 and TRBJ2-7, with 9 bases lining up with TRBD2. This CDR3 has 14 amino acids. Per the germline V gene, CDR1 is MGHRA and CDR2 is YSYEKL. Losses at the gene ends were 2 bases for V and 2 bases for J; bases not matched to a gene: 1. CDR3 sequence (DNA): TGCGCCAGCAGCCAAAGGACTAGCGCCTACGAGCAGTACTTC. Translating it yields CASSQRTSAYEQYF.

This rearrangement joins TRBV5-1 to TRBJ2-5, with D tentatively TRBD1 (6 bases). V was cut by 2 bases and J by 2 bases, with 10 bases left in between. CDR3 length: 14 amino acids. CDR1 and CDR2 (germline): SGHRS, YFSETQ. CDR3 sequence (DNA): TGCGCCAGCAGCTTATCCCAGGGGCAAGAGACCCAGTACTTC. This gives the protein CASSLSQGQETQYF.

This clone was counted a single time. V usage is TRBV4-2 and J usage is TRBJ2-7; 12 bases agree with TRBD2. V gave up 4 bases and J gave up 5 bases; unmatched junction bases: 12. Germline-derived CDR1 and CDR2 are LGHNA and YNFKEQ. CDR3 length: 17 residues. The CDR3 spells CASSLLTSGSRKNEQYF. The CDR3 DNA reads as TGTGCCAGCAGCCTCTTGACTAGCGGGAGTAGAAAAAACGAGCAGTACTTC.

The chain is built from TRBV28 and TRBJ2-5; the D gene is possibly TRBD1 (6 bases). The V end lost 3 bases, the J end lost 4 bases, and 15 bases lay between the germline ends. Germline CDR1 and CDR2: MDHEN and SYDVKM. CDR3 length equals 15 residues. The chain's CDR3 is CASSLPGVFGETQYF. The DNA for the CDR3 is TGTGCCAGCAGTTTGCCAGGGGTGTTTGGAGAGACCCAGTACTTC.